One and the same sample provided the 11 T cell receptor beta chains below, sequenced in a study of response to subunit inactivated influenza vaccine. MiXCR, applied by TCRdb to the RT-PCR reads, yields one record per CDR3 protein. The sample lists approximately 500,000 distinct CDR3 sequences, around 13% seen once, with roughly 13% in the top ten. The sequenced sample was PBMCs from blood, obtained roughly 45 days after vaccination. These receptors originate from a man aged 45-65 years who received an inactivated influenza vaccine.

This clonotype was counted a few times. V usage is TRBV4-2 and J usage is TRBJ2-3; TRBD1 matches at 9 bases. Germline V CDR1 and CDR2: LGHNA, YNFKEQ. The junction had 7 bases not matched to a gene; V was cut back by 4 bases and J by 5 bases. This CDR3 region has 15 residues. The CDR3 sequence is CASSRTGGAGDTQYF. Here the CDR3 DNA reads TGTGCCAGCAGCCGTACAGGGGGCGCGGGAGATACGCAGTATTTT.

This clonotype was found a few times. The rearrangement links TRBV10-1 to TRBJ1-1; D unresolved. The CDR3 has 15 residues. Per the germline V gene, CDR1 is WNHNN and CDR2 is SYGVQD (reference sequence). V was shortened by 6 bases and J by 5 bases, with 19 bases between the two germline ends. CDR3 protein: CASRMDAVYETEAFF. CDR3 coding DNA: TGCGCCAGCAGAATGGACGCGGTCTATGAGACTGAAGCTTTCTTT.

This clonotype was observed a handful of times. In DNA, the CDR3 is TGTGCCAGCAGTGGATCATGGCGGAATCAGCCCCAGCATTTT. The encoded protein is CASSGSWRNQPQHF. V gene TRBV2 combines with J gene TRBJ1-5; D unclear. Trimming shortened V by 4 bases and J by 4 bases, and 11 bases separated the two germline ends. The CDR3 is made up of 14 amino acids. CDR1 is SNHLY, CDR2 FYNNEI, per germline.

This sequence joins TRBV20-1 and TRBJ2-3, with D unclear. V lost 3 bases to trimming and J lost 4 bases, with 8 bases between them. Germline V lookup: CDR1 DFQATT, CDR2 SNEGSKA (reference sequence). The CDR3 spans 12 residues. The CDR3 sequence is CSARNDADTQYF. DNA of the CDR3: TGCAGTGCTAGGAATGATGCAGATACGCAGTATTTT.

There are a few counts of this clonotype. The rearrangement links TRBV6-2 or TRBV6-3 to TRBJ2-4; 7 nucleotides align to TRBD1. This CDR3 comprises 20 residues. V was pared by 0 bases and J by 0 bases, with 14 bases of the junction left unmatched. The germline gives CDR1 MNHEY, CDR2 SVGEGT. The CDR3 DNA sequence: TGTGCCAGCAGTTACTCGATCGACCTTCAGAACAGGGGAGCCAAAAACATTCAGTACTTC. Protein: CASSYSIDLQNRGAKNIQYF.

This clonotype has a handful of counts. The CDR3 loop reads CASSLALGLNTYNEQFF. For the CDR3, the DNA is TGTGCCAGCAGCTTGGCCTTGGGCCTAAATACCTACAATGAGCAGTTCTTC. The chain is built from TRBV5-4 and TRBJ2-1; no definite D call. The V end lost 0 bases, the J end lost 2 bases, and 15 bases lay between the germline ends. Germline V gene sequence: CDR1 SGHNT, CDR2 YYREEE (reference sequence). CDR3 size: 17 residues.

J is TRBJ2-3 and V is TRBV6-5, with 7 bases identical to TRBD1. Germline CDR1 is MNHEY and CDR2 is SVGAGI. The J segment lost 10 bases and the V segment lost 4 bases, leaving 8 bases of the junction unmatched. The CDR3 loop spans 13 amino acids. The CDR3 loop is CASSSSRQGPQYF. CDR3 in DNA: TGTGCCAGCAGTTCTTCACGACAGGGACCGCAGTATTTT.

V gene TRBV9 combines with J gene TRBJ2-1; D is perhaps TRBD1 or TRBD2 (5 bases each). The CDR3 spans 15 residues. Germline values: CDR1 SGDLS, CDR2 YYNGEE. Trimming removed 3 bases from V and 0 bases from J, with 10 bases in between. The CDR3 loop reads CASSARGTSYNEQFF. The CDR3 DNA sequence: TGTGCCAGCAGCGCCAGAGGGACCTCCTACAATGAGCAGTTCTTC.

This rearrangement joins TRBV7-8 to TRBJ2-1; TRBD2 matches at 11 bases. The V and J ends lost 0 bases and 5 bases, in that order; junction bases with no gene match: 3. The CDR3 extends over 16 amino acids. CDR1 is SGHVS and CDR2 is FQNEAQ in the germline V gene. The CDR3: CASSLATSGRDNEQFF. For the CDR3, the DNA is TGTGCCAGCAGCTTAGCTACTAGCGGGAGAGACAATGAGCAGTTCTTC.

This clonotype has at least ten counts. This CDR3 reads CSVEGTYNEQFF. In DNA, the CDR3 is TGTTCCGTTGAGGGGACCTACAATGAGCAGTTCTTC. The V call is TRBV28, the J call TRBJ2-1; D possibly uses TRBD1 or TRBD2 (5 bases each). The V gene's germline CDR1 is MDHEN and CDR2 SYDVKM. The CDR3 sequence is 12 residues long.

The chain combines TRBV20-1 with TRBJ2-7; D ambiguous. This CDR3 region has 15 residues. Germline V gene data show CDR1 as DFQATT and CDR2 as SNEGSKA (reference sequence). V was cut by 6 bases and J by 0 bases, with 18 bases left in between. The CDR3 sequence is CSALGTATSSYEQYF. The CDR3, as DNA: TGCAGTGCCCTAGGCACAGCAACGAGCTCCTACGAGCAGTACTTC.